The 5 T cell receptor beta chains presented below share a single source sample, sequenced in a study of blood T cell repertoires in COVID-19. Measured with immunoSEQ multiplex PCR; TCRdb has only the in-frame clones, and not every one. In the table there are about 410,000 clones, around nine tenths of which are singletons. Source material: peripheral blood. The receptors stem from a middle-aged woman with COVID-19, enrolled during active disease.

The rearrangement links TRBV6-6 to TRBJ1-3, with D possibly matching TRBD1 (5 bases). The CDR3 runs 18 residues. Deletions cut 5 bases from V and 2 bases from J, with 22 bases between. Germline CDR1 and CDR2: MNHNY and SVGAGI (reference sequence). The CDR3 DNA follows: TGTGCCAGCAGTCGCATCAGGGATACCACCGTTACTGGAAACACCATATATTTT. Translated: CASSRIRDTTVTGNTIYF.

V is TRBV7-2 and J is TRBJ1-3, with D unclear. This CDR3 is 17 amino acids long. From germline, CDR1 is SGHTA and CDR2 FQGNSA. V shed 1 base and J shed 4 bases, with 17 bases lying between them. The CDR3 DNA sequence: TGTGCCAGCAGCTTAGGGAGGGCGAAAACGACCGGAAACACCATATATTTT. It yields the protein CASSLGRAKTTGNTIYF.

The DNA for the CDR3 is TGCGCCTCCAATCCGGGACAGGGGCATTACGAGCAGTACTTC. Residues: CASNPGQGHYEQYF. The rearrangement links TRBV5-1 to TRBJ2-7, with 10 nucleotides matching TRBD1. The germline V gene encodes CDR1 SGHRS and CDR2 YFSETQ. The CDR3 loop spans 14 amino acids. V gave up 10 bases and J gave up 4 bases; unmatched junction bases: 11.

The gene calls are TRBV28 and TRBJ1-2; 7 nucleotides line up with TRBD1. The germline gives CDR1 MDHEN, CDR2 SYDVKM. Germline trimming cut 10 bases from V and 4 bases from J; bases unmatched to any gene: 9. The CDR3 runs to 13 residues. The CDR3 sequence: CAIKLGQPYGYTF. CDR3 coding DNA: TGTGCCATCAAACTGGGACAGCCCTATGGCTACACCTTC.

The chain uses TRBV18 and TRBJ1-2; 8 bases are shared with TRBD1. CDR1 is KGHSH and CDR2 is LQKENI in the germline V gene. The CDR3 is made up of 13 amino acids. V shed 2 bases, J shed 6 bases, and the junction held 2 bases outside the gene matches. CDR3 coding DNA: TGTGCCAGCTCACCAACGACAGGGGATGGCTACACCTTC. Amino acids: CASSPTTGDGYTF. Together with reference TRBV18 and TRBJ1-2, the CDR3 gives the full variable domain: NAGVMQNPRHLVRRRGQEARLRCSPMKGHSHVYWYRQLPEEGLKFMVYLQKENIIDESGMPKERFSAEFPKEGPSILRIQQVVRGDSAAYFCASSPTTGDGYTFGSGTRLTVV.